This T cell receptor beta chain was captured by sequencing in a study of T cell responses to AZD1222 COVID-19 vaccine. Libraries were prepared by immunoSEQ multiplex PCR; TCRdb keeps only in-frame clonotypes and omits some of them. The sample has tens of thousands of clones; approximately 90% are singletons. The CDR3 runs 16 residues. Germline CDR1 LGHDT, CDR2 YNNKEL (reference sequence). Trimming stripped 2 bases from V and 0 bases from J, with 11 bases between. Sequences were derived from peripheral blood, sampled on day 0 of AZD1222 vaccination. The chain joins TRBV3-1 (or the pseudogene TRBV3-2) to TRBJ1-5, with D tentatively TRBD1 (5 bases). The receptor was derived from an adult in good health. The CDR3 loop is CASSQRGGYSNQPQHF. The CDR3 DNA reads TGTGCCAGCAGCCAAAGGGGCGGGTATAGCAATCAGCCCCAGCATTTT.